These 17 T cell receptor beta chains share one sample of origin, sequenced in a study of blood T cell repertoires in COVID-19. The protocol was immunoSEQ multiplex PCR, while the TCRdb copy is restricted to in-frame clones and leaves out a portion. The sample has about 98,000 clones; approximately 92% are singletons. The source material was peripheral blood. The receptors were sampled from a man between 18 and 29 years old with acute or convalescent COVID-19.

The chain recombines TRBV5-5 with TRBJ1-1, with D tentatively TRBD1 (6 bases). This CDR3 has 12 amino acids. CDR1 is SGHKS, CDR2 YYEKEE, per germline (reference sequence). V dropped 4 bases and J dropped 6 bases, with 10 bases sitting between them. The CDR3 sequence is CASSLGGPEAFF. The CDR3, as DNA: TGTGCCAGCAGCCTCGGGGGGCCTGAAGCTTTCTTT.

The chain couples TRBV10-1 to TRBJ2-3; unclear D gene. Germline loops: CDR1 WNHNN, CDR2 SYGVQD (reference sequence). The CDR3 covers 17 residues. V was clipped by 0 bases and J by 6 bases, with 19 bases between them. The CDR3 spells CASSESGPPRWADTQYF. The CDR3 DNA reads TGCGCCAGCAGTGAGTCGGGCCCACCAAGGTGGGCGGATACGCAGTATTTT.

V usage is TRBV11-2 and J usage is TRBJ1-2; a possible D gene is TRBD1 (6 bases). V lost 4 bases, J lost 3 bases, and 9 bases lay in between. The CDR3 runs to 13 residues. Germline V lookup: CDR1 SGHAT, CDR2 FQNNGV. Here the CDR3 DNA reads TGTGCCAGCAGCTCGTCAGGGGACTATGGCTACACCTTC. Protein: CASSSSGDYGYTF.

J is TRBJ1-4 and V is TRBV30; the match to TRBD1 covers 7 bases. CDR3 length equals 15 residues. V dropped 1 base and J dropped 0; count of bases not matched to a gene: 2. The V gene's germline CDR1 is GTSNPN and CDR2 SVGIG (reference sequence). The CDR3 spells CAWSGTGPTNEKLFF. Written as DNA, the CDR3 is TGTGCCTGGAGTGGGACAGGCCCAACTAATGAAAAACTGTTTTTT.

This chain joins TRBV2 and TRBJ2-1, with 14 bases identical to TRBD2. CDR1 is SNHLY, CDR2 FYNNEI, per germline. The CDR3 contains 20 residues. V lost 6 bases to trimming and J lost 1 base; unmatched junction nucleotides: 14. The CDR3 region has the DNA TGTGCCAGCAGGCCCGGACTAGCGGGAGGTCCCCTCAAGTCCTACAATGAGCAGTTCTTC. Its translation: CASRPGLAGGPLKSYNEQFF.

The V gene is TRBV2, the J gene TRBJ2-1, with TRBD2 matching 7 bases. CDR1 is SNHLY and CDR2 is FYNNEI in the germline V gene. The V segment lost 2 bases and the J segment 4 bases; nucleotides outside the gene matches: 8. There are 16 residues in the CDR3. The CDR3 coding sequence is TGTGCCAGCAGTGAACTGGCGGGAGAAGGGTACAATGAGCAGTTCTTC. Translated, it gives CASSELAGEGYNEQFF.

The CDR3 here is CASSAGGKILHTEAFF. The CDR3, as DNA: TGTGCCAGCAGCGCCGGGGGAAAAATACTCCACACTGAAGCTTTCTTT. The rearrangement links TRBV9 to TRBJ1-1; weak D call: TRBD1 (5 bases). Germline loops: CDR1 SGDLS, CDR2 YYNGEE. The CDR3 has 16 residues. Trimming left V 3 bases short and J 3 bases short, with 18 bases between.

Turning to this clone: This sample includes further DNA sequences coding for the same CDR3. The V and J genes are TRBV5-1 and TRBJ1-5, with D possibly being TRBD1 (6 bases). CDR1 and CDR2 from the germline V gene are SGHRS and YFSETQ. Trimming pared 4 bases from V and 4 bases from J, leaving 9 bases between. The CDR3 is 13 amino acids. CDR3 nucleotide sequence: TGCGCCAGCAGCCCGGGACAAAATCAGCCCCAGCATTTT. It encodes CASSPGQNQPQHF.

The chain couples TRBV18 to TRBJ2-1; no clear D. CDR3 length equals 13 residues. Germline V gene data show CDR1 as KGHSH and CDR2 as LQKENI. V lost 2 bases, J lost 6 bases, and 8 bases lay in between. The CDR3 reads CASSPDSINEQFF. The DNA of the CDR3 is TGTGCCAGCTCACCAGACTCGATCAATGAGCAGTTCTTC. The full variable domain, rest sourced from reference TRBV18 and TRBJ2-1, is NAGVMQNPRHLVRRRGQEARLRCSPMKGHSHVYWYRQLPEEGLKFMVYLQKENIIDESGMPKERFSAEFPKEGPSILRIQQVVRGDSAAYFCASSPDSINEQFFGPGTRLTVL.

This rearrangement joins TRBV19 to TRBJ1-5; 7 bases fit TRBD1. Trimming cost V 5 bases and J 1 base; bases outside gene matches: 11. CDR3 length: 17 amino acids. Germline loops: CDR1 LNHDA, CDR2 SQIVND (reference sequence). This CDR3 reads CASSGRTGSMSNQPQHF. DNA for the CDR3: TGTGCCAGTAGTGGTCGGACAGGATCAATGAGCAATCAGCCCCAGCATTTT.

CDR3 DNA sequence: TGTGCCAGCAGCCAAGAAGAGGGGGCTCAATATAATTCACCCCTCCACTTT. Translating it yields CASSQEEGAQYNSPLHF. This chain uses TRBV4-2 with TRBJ1-6, with 7 bases that match TRBD1. The junction had 6 bases not matched to a gene; V was cut back by 0 bases and J by 4 bases. This CDR3 spans 17 amino acids. CDR1 and CDR2 from the germline V gene are LGHNA and YNFKEQ.

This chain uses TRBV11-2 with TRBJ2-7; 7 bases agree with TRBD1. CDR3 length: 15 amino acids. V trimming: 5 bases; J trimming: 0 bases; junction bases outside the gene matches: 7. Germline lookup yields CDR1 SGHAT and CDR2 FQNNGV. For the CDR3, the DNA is TGTGCCAGCAGCGGCGACAGGGTCAACTCCTACGAGCAGTACTTC. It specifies CASSGDRVNSYEQYF.

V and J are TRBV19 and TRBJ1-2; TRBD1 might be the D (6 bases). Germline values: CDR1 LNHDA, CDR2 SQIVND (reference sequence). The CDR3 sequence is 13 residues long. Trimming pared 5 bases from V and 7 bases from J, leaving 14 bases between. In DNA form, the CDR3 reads TGTGCCAGTAGTCACCAGGGGAGTGGTGGCTACACCTTC. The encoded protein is CASSHQGSGGYTF.

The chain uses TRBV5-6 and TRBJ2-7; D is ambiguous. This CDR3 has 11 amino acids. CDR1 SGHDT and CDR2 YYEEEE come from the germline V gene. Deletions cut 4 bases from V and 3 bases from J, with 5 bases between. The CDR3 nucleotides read TGTGCCAGCAGCAACAGCTACGAGCAGTACTTC. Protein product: CASSNSYEQYF.

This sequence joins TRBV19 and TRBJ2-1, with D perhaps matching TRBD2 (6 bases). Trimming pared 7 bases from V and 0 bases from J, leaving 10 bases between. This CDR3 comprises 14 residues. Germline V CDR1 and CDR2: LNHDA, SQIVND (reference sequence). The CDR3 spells CASTVADSYNEQFF. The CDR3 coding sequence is TGTGCCAGTACCGTAGCGGACTCCTACAATGAGCAGTTCTTC.

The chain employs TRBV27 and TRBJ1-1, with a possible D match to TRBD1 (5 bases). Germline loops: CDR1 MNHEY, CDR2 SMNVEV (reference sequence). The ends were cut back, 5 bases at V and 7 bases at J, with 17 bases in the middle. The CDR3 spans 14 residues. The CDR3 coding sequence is TGTGCCAGCAGTACCCGCGGGGCAGACCTTGAAGCTTTCTTT. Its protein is CASSTRGADLEAFF.

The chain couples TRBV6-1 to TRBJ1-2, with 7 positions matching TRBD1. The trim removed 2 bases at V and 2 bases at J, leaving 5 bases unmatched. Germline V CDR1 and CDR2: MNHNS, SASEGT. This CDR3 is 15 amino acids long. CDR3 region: CASSESGRGNYGYTF. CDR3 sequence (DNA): TGTGCCAGCAGTGAATCCGGCAGGGGGAACTATGGCTACACCTTC.